A single sample is the source of the 20 T cell receptor beta chains below, sequenced in a study of control samples from healthy donors and cancer patients. Profiling relied on immunoSEQ multiplex PCR, and the TCRdb table lists in-frame clones only, not all of them. The sample shows 75,000 to 100,000 clones, about four fifths of them seen only once. What was sequenced was blood. The receptors shown here come from a man between 60 and 75 years old in good health.

The chain is built from TRBV24-1 and TRBJ1-3, with TRBD1 as a possible D gene (5 bases). Trimming cost V 7 bases and J 0 bases, with 18 bases left between them. Per germline, CDR1 KGHDR and CDR2 SFDVKD. The CDR3 extends over 17 amino acids. This CDR3 is CATRIPGREFSGNTIYF. The CDR3 DNA follows: TGTGCCACCAGAATCCCGGGACGGGAGTTCTCTGGAAACACCATATATTTT.

The chain uses TRBV7-9 and TRBJ2-1; the D gene is possibly TRBD2 (6 bases). Germline CDR1 SEHNR, CDR2 FQNEAQ (reference sequence). Trimming removed 1 base at V and 6 bases at J, with 13 bases between. The CDR3 is 15 residues long. The CDR3 reads CASSLVPGRGNEQFF. CDR3 in DNA: TGTGCCAGCAGCTTAGTTCCCGGGCGGGGCAATGAGCAGTTCTTC.

The chain employs TRBV4-1 and TRBJ1-1; TRBD1 aligns across 9 bases. This CDR3 spans 14 amino acids. Trimming removed 1 base from V and 5 bases from J; junction bases left unmatched: 2. CDR1 and CDR2 (germline): MGHRA, YSYEKL. The CDR3 coding sequence is TGCGCCAGCAGCCAAGGACAGGGGGGGACTGAAGCTTTCTTT. Translating gives CASSQGQGGTEAFF.

The gene calls are TRBV12-3 or TRBV12-4 and TRBJ1-1; D gene ambiguous. V was shortened by 5 bases and J by 4 bases, with 8 bases between the two germline ends. This CDR3 comprises 12 residues. The DNA of the CDR3 is TGTGCCAGCAGTCTATTAGGCACTGAAGCTTTCTTT. It translates to CASSLLGTEAFF.

CDR3 sequence: CSVREGDYGYTF. The CDR3 DNA reads as TGCAGCGTCCGCGAGGGGGACTATGGCTACACCTTC. The V gene is TRBV29-1, the J gene TRBJ1-2; the D gene is possibly TRBD1 (6 bases). With 6 bases removed from V and 3 bases from J, the gap between germline ends came to 11 bases. Per germline, CDR1 SQVTM and CDR2 ANQGSEA. The CDR3 runs 12 residues.

The J gene is TRBJ2-1, the V gene TRBV5-1; 10 bases align to TRBD2. This CDR3 is 15 amino acids long. Trimming at V came to 0 bases and at J to 7 bases, leaving 4 bases not matched to a gene. CDR1 SGHRS and CDR2 YFSETQ come from the germline V gene. The CDR3 spells CASSLGTSGINEQFF. CDR3 nucleotides: TGCGCCAGCAGCTTGGGGACTAGCGGCATAAATGAGCAGTTCTTC. Drawing the rest from reference TRBV5-1 and TRBJ2-1, the complete variable domain is KAGVTQTPRYLIKTRGQQVTLSCSPISGHRSVSWYQQTPGQGLQFLFEYFSETQRNKGNFPGRFSGRQFSNSRSEMNVSTLELGDSALYLCASSLGTSGINEQFFGPGTRLTVL.

The chain links TRBV5-1 to TRBJ2-7; D is possibly TRBD2 (6 bases). Germline V gene lookup returns CDR1 SGHRS and CDR2 YFSETQ. The CDR3 runs 14 residues. Trimming cost V 1 base and J 6 bases, with 14 bases left between them. CDR3: CASSLLSAGGEQYF. The CDR3 DNA sequence: TGCGCCAGCAGCTTGCTTAGCGCCGGGGGCGAGCAGTACTTC.

This chain joins TRBV18 and TRBJ1-1, with D uncertain. The germline V gene encodes CDR1 KGHSH and CDR2 LQKENI. The CDR3 is 14 residues long. V was cut by 3 bases and J by 3 bases, with 11 bases left in between. The CDR3 protein is CASSPRYGDTEAFF. The CDR3 nucleotides are TGTGCCAGCTCACCTAGGTACGGAGACACTGAAGCTTTCTTT.

The chain employs TRBV9 and TRBJ1-2; 9 nucleotides match TRBD1. The CDR3 is made up of 13 amino acids. Germline CDR1 reads SGDLS; CDR2 reads YYNGEE. V dropped 4 bases and J dropped 8; count of bases not matched to a gene: 6. The CDR3, as DNA: TGTGCCAGCAGCCCCGGACAGGGGAGAGGCTACACCTTC. Its translation: CASSPGQGRGYTF.

J is TRBJ1-5 and V is TRBV28; D might be TRBD1 (6 bases). V was pared by 4 bases and J by 4 bases, with 17 bases between. CDR1 is MDHEN, CDR2 SYDVKM, per germline. CDR3 length: 16 amino acids. CDR3 amino acids: CASSSWTALPNQPQHF. In DNA form, the CDR3 reads TGTGCCAGCAGTTCCTGGACAGCATTACCTAATCAGCCCCAGCATTTT.

The chain is built from TRBV9 and TRBJ1-1, with a tentative D call TRBD1 (5 bases). Germline-derived CDR1 and CDR2 are SGDLS and YYNGEE. The CDR3 consists of 14 residues. Trimming took 0 bases from V and 10 from J, leaving 16 bases between them. DNA of the CDR3: TGTGCCAGCAGCGTAGCGATAGGGGAGGGCCCAGCTTTCTTT. This codes for CASSVAIGEGPAFF.

The rearrangement uses TRBV19 and TRBJ1-5; no clear D gene. Germline-derived CDR1 and CDR2 are LNHDA and SQIVND (reference sequence). The CDR3 runs to 15 residues. Trimming left V 3 bases short and J 0 bases short, with 9 bases between. The CDR3 DNA follows: TGTGCCAGTAGTATGTTCGCGGCTAGCAATCAGCCCCAGCATTTT. Amino acids: CASSMFAASNQPQHF.

V is TRBV11-2 and J is TRBJ2-2; the D call may be TRBD1 or TRBD2 (6 bases each). The CDR3 runs 16 residues. V was pared by 5 bases and J by 4 bases, with 17 bases between. Germline lookup yields CDR1 SGHAT and CDR2 FQNNGV. The CDR3 reads CASSLRVGGRTGELFF. The CDR3 DNA reads as TGTGCCAGCAGCCTTCGGGTAGGGGGGCGCACCGGGGAGCTGTTTTTT.

The sample holds one count of this clone. V is TRBV4-2 and J is TRBJ2-3; D not resolved. This CDR3 comprises 14 residues. CDR1 LGHNA and CDR2 YNFKEQ come from the germline V gene. V shed 4 bases and J shed 2 bases, with 10 bases lying between them. For the CDR3, the DNA is TGTGCCAGCAGCCGCGGATCAGCCACAGATACGCAGTATTTT. It encodes CASSRGSATDTQYF.

V is TRBV7-6 and J is TRBJ1-6; unclear D gene. V was shortened by 4 bases and J by 3 bases, with 4 bases between the two germline ends. In germline, CDR1 is SGHVS, CDR2 FNYEAQ. The CDR3 runs 13 residues. The CDR3: CASSSNYNSPLHF. The CDR3 coding sequence is TGTGCCAGCAGCTCGAACTATAATTCACCCCTCCACTTT.

V and J are TRBV6-5 and TRBJ1-5; D gene ambiguous. The CDR3 contains 13 residues. Trimming cost V 2 bases and J 8 bases, with 10 bases left between them. Germline assignment: CDR1 MNHEY and CDR2 SVGAGI. The CDR3 DNA follows: TGTGCCAGCAGTTACGGGTGGGCAGAGCCCCAGCATTTT. It codes for CASSYGWAEPQHF.

The chain links TRBV4-1 to TRBJ1-6; 7 bases align to TRBD1. CDR1 and CDR2 from the germline V gene are MGHRA and YSYEKL. This CDR3 spans 15 amino acids. After removal of 3 bases from V and 8 bases from J, the junction contained 7 bases not matched to a gene. The CDR3 DNA is TGCGCCAGCAGCCAGGAATGGGACAGCTATTCACCCCTCCACTTT. Protein sequence: CASSQEWDSYSPLHF.

The rearrangement uses TRBV7-9 and TRBJ2-3, with D possibly matching TRBD1 (5 bases). CDR1 and CDR2 (germline): SEHNR, FQNEAQ (reference sequence). The CDR3 sequence is 14 residues long. Trimming pared 5 bases from V and 3 bases from J, leaving 12 bases between. CDR3 residues: CASSPQGATDTQYF. The CDR3 bases are TGTGCCAGCAGCCCCCAGGGTGCTACAGATACGCAGTATTTT.

This clone was counted only a few times. The chain links TRBV28 to TRBJ2-7; D not certain. Between the trimmed V and J ends, which lost 11 bases and 2 bases, there was a span of 13 bases. Germline V gene sequence: CDR1 MDHEN, CDR2 SYDVKM. The CDR3 consists of 12 residues. As DNA, the CDR3 is TGTGCCGCCGGTGGCGCAACCTACGAGCAGTACTTC. It codes for CAAGGATYEQYF.

The V gene is TRBV10-1, the J gene TRBJ2-7; the match to TRBD1 covers 8 bases. The CDR3 totals 14 residues. Germline V gene lookup returns CDR1 WNHNN and CDR2 SYGVQD (reference sequence). The V segment lost 6 bases and the J segment 2 bases; nucleotides outside the gene matches: 6. CDR3: CASRHRDRPYEQYF. The CDR3 DNA sequence: TGCGCCAGCAGACACCGGGACAGGCCCTACGAGCAGTACTTC.